This TCR beta chain is drawn from a study of regulatory T cells in long-lasting Graves disease. The V and J ends lost 3 bases and 7 bases, in that order; junction bases with no gene match: 15. The germline CDR1 and CDR2 sequences are MNHNS and SASEGT. The CDR3 spans 17 residues. This clonotype came up many times. Described time point: persistent/refractory GD, antithyroid drugs over 5 years with positive TRAb. PBMC-derived RNA was used for the TCR library. American Thyroid Association guidelines were used to diagnose Graves' disease. To make TCR beta libraries, researchers used iRepertoire HTBI primers and Arm-PCR of CDR3 regions. TCRdb independently ran MiXCR on the multiplex PCR reads; one entry per CDR3 protein. In the table there are about 340,000 distinct CDR3 sequences, about 20% of which are singletons.

The clonotype was recovered from a female donor with Graves disease. The input for sequencing was peripheral blood mononuclear cells (PBMCs), taken when the disease was refractory, from a patient treated with antithyroid drugs. The rearrangement links TRBV6-1 to TRBJ1-5; 7 bases are shared with TRBD1. CDR3 loop: CASSDWFSQGVGQPQHF. In nucleotides, the CDR3 is TGTGCCAGCAGTGATTGGTTCAGTCAGGGGGTCGGGCAGCCCCAGCATTTT.